This T cell receptor beta chain derives from a study of tumor-infiltrating lymphocytes in primary liver carcinoma. Germline V gives CDR1 LGHNA, CDR2 YNFKEQ. This CDR3 is 18 amino acids long. V was pared by 1 base and J by 3 bases, with 20 bases between. The template, roughly 510 ng total RNA, yielded TCR beta cDNA made with a constant-region primer. Three nested multiplex PCR rounds, a slightly modified ARM-PCR method, built the TCR beta libraries. Researchers ran the first two PCR rounds for ten to eleven cycles each with TRBV1-TRBV30 forward primers and a C-beta reverse primer. In TCRdb, the multiplex PCR reads were re-called with MiXCR into one record per CDR3 protein. The sample shows 330,000 or so distinct CDR3 sequences, less than 70% of them seen only once. This clonotype occurred once. The authors took blood RNA from unsorted whole blood and also extracted germline DNA. Patients were chronically HBV-infected and treatment-naive.

The receptor's source is a man aged 40-49 years with primary liver carcinoma and hepatitis B virus infection. Sequencing was performed on peripheral blood. The chain is built from TRBV4-2 and TRBJ2-3; D ambiguous. CDR3: CASSQVALLTGATDTQYF. CDR3 coding DNA: TGTGCCAGCAGCCAAGTGGCGCTTCTAACTGGAGCGACAGATACGCAGTATTTT.